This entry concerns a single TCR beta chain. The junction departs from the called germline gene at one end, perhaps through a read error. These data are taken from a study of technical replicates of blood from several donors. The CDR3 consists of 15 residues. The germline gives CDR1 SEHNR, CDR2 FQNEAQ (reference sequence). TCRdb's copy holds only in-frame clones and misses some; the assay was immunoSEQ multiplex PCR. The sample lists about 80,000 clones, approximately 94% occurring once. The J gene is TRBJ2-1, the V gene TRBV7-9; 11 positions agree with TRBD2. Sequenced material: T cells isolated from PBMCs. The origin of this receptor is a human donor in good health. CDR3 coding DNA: TGTGCCAGCAGGTTAGCGGGAGGGCCGATTAATGAGCAGTTCTTC. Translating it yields CASRLAGGPINEQFF.